This TCR beta chain was identified during a study of cytomegalovirus exposure and HLA in healthy donors. The PCR contained 60 Vbeta and 13 Jbeta primers. Profiled with immunoSEQ multiplex PCR; TCRdb holds only in-frame clones, not every one. This sample has 90,000 to 120,000 clones, with 74% found just once. Material for sequencing was PBMCs. The TCR originated in a man in his fifties or sixties in good health and CMV-seropositive.

CDR3 coding DNA: TGTGCCTGGAGTTTCGACAGGGGCGAAGGAGCTTTCTTT. Protein product: CAWSFDRGEGAFF. V gene TRBV30 combines with J gene TRBJ1-1; 8 nucleotides agree with TRBD1. This CDR3 spans 13 amino acids. V trimming: 2 bases; J trimming: 10 bases; junction bases outside the gene matches: 9. Germline lookup yields CDR1 GTSNPN and CDR2 SVGIG (reference sequence).